The rows below give T cell receptor beta chains drawn from one sample of a study of cytomegalovirus exposure and HLA in healthy donors. TCRdb's table, derived via immunoSEQ multiplex PCR, lists solely in-frame clones and lacks some. The data hold 90,000 to 100,000 clones, with roughly 70% observed a single time. The specimen was PBMCs. These receptors all come from a man aged 50 to 59 in good health and CMV-seronegative. Both conserved end residues are part of each CDR3. Fields, in order: V gene, D gene, clone size, J gene, CDR3 protein, CDR3 DNA. The D gene is left open where the match is weak. Size values are once, few and many counts, or a class for expanded clones, and some rows have none.

>TRBV19|NA|NA|TRBJ1-1
CASCGGAGNTEAFF
TGTGCCAGTTGTGGTGGGGCAGGGAACACTGAAGCTTTCTTT
>TRBV4-2|NA|NA|TRBJ1-1
CASSHGGTAGEAFF
TGTGCCAGCAGCCACGGGGGGACTGCGGGTGAAGCTTTCTTT
>TRBV29-1|NA|NA|TRBJ2-4
CSVEGAGPPQYF
TGCAGCGTTGAAGGGGCAGGCCCCCCCCAGTACTTC
>TRBV7-2|NA|NA|TRBJ2-2
CASSPRNTGELFF
TGTGCCAGCAGCCCTAGGAACACCGGGGAGCTGTTTTTT
>TRBV5-6|NA|once|TRBJ2-3
CASSSTGTDTQYF
TGTGCCAGCAGCTCGACTGGCACAGATACGCAGTATTTT
>TRBV6-5|TRBD1|NA|TRBJ2-7
CASRVNRGYEQYF
TGTGCCAGCAGAGTCAACAGGGGCTACGAGCAGTACTTC
>TRBV5-8|NA|few|TRBJ2-5
CASTSFGAGGTQYF
NA
>TRBV5-1|TRBD2|NA|TRBJ2-7
CASQELAGKHYEQYF
TGCGCCAGCCAGGAGCTAGCGGGGAAACACTACGAGCAGTACTTC
>TRBV18|NA|NA|TRBJ2-7
CASSTRNGGFYEQYF
TGTGCCAGCTCTACCCGAAACGGAGGATTCTACGAGCAGTACTTC
>TRBV4-1|NA|NA|TRBJ1-2
CASSPNRAGEDGYTF
TGCGCCAGCAGCCCCAACAGGGCCGGAGAGGATGGCTACACCTTC
>TRBV5-4|TRBD1|NA|TRBJ1-2
CASSKQGGNYGYTF
TGTGCCAGCAGCAAACAGGGGGGTAACTATGGCTACACCTTC
>TRBV7-2|NA|NA|TRBJ2-1
CASSLRTWSSYNEQFF
TGTGCCAGCAGCCTCAGAACGTGGAGCTCCTACAATGAGCAGTTCTTC
>TRBV7-9|NA|few|TRBJ2-7
CASSLSAAAPYEQYF
TGTGCCAGCAGCTTATCAGCCGCGGCACCCTACGAGCAGTACTTC
>TRBV7-6|NA|NA|TRBJ2-5
CASSNRVEETQYF
TGTGCCAGCAGCAACAGGGTAGAAGAGACCCAGTACTTC
>TRBV6-5|NA|few|TRBJ2-2
CASSYLGTYIGELFF
TGTGCCAGCAGTTACTTGGGGACTTACATCGGGGAGCTGTTTTTT
>TRBV11-2|TRBD1|NA|TRBJ2-3
CASSERQGGLDTQYF
TGTGCCAGCAGCGAAAGACAGGGGGGGCTGGATACGCAGTATTTT
>TRBV30|NA|NA|TRBJ2-1
CAWSDLGFLGGDEQFF
TGTGCCTGGAGTGATTTGGGATTTTTAGGGGGTGATGAGCAGTTCTTC
>TRBV19|NA|NA|TRBJ1-4
CASSTGTRATNEKLFF
TGTGCCAGTAGTACTGGGACACGGGCAACTAATGAAAAACTGTTTTTT
>TRBV7-2|NA|few|TRBJ1-5
CASSRGNSRGQPQHF
TGTGCCAGCAGCCGGGGGAACTCTAGGGGTCAGCCCCAGCATTTT
>TRBV5-1|NA|NA|TRBJ1-2
CASSLERGVYYGYTF
TGCGCCAGCAGCTTGGAAAGGGGCGTCTACTATGGCTACACCTTC
>TRBV19|TRBD1|few|TRBJ1-4
CASSNRHGGQEKLFF
TGTGCCAGTAGTAACCGACACGGGGGACAGGAAAAACTGTTTTTT
>TRBV19|NA|NA|TRBJ2-4
CASSAGHTLAKNIQYF
TGTGCCAGTAGCGCGGGTCACACCTTAGCCAAAAACATTCAGTACTTC
>TRBV7-2|TRBD1|once|TRBJ1-1
CASSGGTGGHGTEAFF
TGTGCCAGCAGCGGCGGGACAGGAGGGCACGGCACTGAAGCTTTCTTT
>TRBV6-1|NA|NA|TRBJ2-3
CASTRTRTDTQYF
TGTGCCAGCACCCGCACACGCACAGATACGCAGTATTTT
>TRBV5-1|NA|NA|TRBJ2-1
CASSLAILNNEQFF
TGCGCCAGCAGCTTGGCGATACTTAACAATGAGCAGTTCTTC
>TRBV27|TRBD1|NA|TRBJ1-1
CASSLSPGQGGTEAFF
TGTGCCAGCAGTTTATCCCCGGGACAGGGCGGCACTGAAGCTTTCTTT
>TRBV7-9|NA|once|TRBJ2-1
CASLAESSYNEQFF
TGTGCCAGCCTCGCCGAGAGCTCCTACAATGAGCAGTTCTTC
>TRBV11-2|NA|NA|TRBJ2-1
CASSWGGGSYNEQFF
TGTGCCAGCAGCTGGGGCGGGGGCAGCTACAATGAGCAGTTCTTC
>TRBV29-1|NA|NA|TRBJ2-3
CSVEDEGTDTQYF
TGCAGCGTTGAAGATGAGGGAACAGATACGCAGTATTTT
>TRBV7-8|NA|NA|TRBJ2-1
CASSLGSGAINEQFF
TGTGCCAGCAGCTTAGGGTCGGGAGCAATCAATGAGCAGTTCTTC